Described below is a single TCR beta chain sequence and its context. As yet, its antigen is unknown. This record comes from a study of OX40 agonist ivuxolimab in advanced cancers. The wider study: Ivuxolimab, an antibody acting as an agonist of OX40 (CD134), was used to treat patients. All patients had ivuxolimab intravenously every 2 weeks at 0.01 to 10 mg/kg.

Study results and caveats: Clonal expansion among partial responders at 0.1-3.0 mg/kg ranked near the lowest.

Sequencing was performed with immunoSEQ multiplex PCR; in TCRdb, only in-frame clones are kept and a portion is missing. The sample contains about 86,000 clones, around 88% of which appear only once. The clonotype originates from an adult with an advanced solid tumor such as melanoma, head and neck, liver or kidney cancer. The material sequenced was CD4+ or CD8+ T cells sorted from blood, taken in a trial of the OX40 agonist ivuxolimab.

CDR3 sequence: CASSLREGGQFF. The DNA of the CDR3 is TGTGCCAGCAGCTTGCGGGAGGGCGGGCAGTTCTTC. V usage is TRBV5-5 and J usage is TRBJ2-1, with 8 bases that match TRBD2. Germline lookup yields CDR1 SGHKS and CDR2 YYEKEE (reference sequence). This CDR3 has 12 residues. J gave up 12 bases and V 1 base, and 3 bases lay outside the gene matches.